One T cell receptor beta chain is described in this entry. Its specificity is not known. These data belong to a study of T cell responses to AZD1222 COVID-19 vaccine. The repertoire was sequenced with immunoSEQ multiplex PCR; TCRdb's copy has only in-frame clones and lacks some. The sample holds some 30,000 clones, less than 90% seen once. CDR3 size: 13 residues. V was cut by 5 bases and J by 8 bases, with 14 bases left in between. Overall study results and limits: Following two doses of AZD1222, Spike-specific TCR breadth and depth rose.

The sequence came from an adult in good health. This sequence joins TRBV12-3 or TRBV12-4 and TRBJ2-3, with D possibly being TRBD1 or TRBD2 (6 bases each). This sample comprised peripheral blood, obtained on day 0 of AZD1222 vaccination. In DNA, the CDR3 is TGTGCCAGCAGTCCACCGGGGGCAGGTACGCAGTATTTT. Protein: CASSPPGAGTQYF.